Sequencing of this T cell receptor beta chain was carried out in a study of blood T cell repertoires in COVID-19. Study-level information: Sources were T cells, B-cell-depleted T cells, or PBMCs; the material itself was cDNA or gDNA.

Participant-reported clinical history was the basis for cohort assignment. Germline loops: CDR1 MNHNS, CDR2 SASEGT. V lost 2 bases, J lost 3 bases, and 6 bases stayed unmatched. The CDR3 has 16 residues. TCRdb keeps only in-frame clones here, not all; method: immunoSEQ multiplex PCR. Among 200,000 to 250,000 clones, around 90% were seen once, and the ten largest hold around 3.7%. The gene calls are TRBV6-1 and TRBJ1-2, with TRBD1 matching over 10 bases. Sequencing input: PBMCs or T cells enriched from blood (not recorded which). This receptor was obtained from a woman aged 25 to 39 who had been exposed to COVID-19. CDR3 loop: CASSERDRGRYYGYTF. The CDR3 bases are TGTGCCAGCAGTGAAAGGGACAGGGGAAGGTACTATGGCTACACCTTC.